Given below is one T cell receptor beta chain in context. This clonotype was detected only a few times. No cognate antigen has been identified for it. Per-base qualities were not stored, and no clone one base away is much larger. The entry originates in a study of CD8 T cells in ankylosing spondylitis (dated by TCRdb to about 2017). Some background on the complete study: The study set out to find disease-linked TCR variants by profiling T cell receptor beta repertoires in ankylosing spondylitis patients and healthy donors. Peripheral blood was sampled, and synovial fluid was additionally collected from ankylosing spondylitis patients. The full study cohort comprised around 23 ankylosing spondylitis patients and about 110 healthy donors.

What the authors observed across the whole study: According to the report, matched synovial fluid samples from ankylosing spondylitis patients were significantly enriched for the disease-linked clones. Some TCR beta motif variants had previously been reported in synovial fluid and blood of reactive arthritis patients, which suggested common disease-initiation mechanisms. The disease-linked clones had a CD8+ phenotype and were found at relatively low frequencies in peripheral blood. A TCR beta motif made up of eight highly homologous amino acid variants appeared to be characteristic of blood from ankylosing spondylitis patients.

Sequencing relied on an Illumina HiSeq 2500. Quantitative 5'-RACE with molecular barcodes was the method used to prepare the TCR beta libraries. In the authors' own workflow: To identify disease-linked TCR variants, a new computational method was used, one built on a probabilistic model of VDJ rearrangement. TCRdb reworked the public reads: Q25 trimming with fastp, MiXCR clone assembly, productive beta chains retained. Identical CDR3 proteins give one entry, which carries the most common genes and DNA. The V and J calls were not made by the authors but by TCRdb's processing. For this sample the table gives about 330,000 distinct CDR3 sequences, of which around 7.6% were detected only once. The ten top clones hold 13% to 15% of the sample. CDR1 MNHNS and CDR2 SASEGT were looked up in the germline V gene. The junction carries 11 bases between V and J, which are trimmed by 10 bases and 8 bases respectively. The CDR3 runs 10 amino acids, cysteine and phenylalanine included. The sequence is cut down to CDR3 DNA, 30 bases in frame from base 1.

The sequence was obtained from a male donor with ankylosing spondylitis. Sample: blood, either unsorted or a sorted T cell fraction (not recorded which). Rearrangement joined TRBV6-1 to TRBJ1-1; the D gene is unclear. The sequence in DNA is TGTGCCACCCCGGGAGCAGAAGCTTTCTTT. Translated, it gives CATPGAEAFF.